This TCR beta chain comes out of a study of blood T cell repertoires in COVID-19. Study at large: From the United States, Italy and Spain came samples of acute and convalescent COVID-19.

There are 15 residues in the CDR3. V was clipped by 2 bases and J by 9 bases, with 18 bases between them. CDR1 is SNHLY, CDR2 FYNNEI, per germline. Generated by immunoSEQ multiplex PCR, the TCRdb table keeps only in-frame clones and is missing some. The sample records 300,000 or so clones, around four fifths being singletons. This sequence joins TRBV2 and TRBJ2-3; tentatively, D is TRBD1 (5 bases). This clonotype originated in a woman aged 50 to 65 with acute or convalescent COVID-19. The material sequenced was peripheral blood. As DNA, the CDR3 is TGTGCCAGCAGTGAAACGGCCAGGGTGATTGGAACGCAGTATTTT. Its translation: CASSETARVIGTQYF.